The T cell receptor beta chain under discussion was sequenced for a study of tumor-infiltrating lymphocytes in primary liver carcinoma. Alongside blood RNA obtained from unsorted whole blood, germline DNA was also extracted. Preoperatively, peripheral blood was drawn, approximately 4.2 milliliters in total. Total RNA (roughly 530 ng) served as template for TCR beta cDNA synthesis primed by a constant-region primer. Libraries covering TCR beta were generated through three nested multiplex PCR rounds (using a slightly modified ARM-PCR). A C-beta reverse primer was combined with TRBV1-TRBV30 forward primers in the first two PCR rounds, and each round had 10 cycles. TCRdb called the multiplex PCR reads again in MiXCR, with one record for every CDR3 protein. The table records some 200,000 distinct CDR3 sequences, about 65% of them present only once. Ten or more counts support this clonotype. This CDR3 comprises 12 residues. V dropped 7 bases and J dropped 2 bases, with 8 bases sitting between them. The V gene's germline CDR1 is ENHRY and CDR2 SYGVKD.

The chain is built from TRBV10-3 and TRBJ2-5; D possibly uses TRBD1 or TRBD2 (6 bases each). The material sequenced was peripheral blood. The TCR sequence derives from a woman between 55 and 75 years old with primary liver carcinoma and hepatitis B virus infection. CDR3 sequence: CAIKGGQETQYF. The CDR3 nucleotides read TGTGCCATCAAGGGGGGACAAGAGACCCAGTACTTC.